This T cell receptor beta chain is from a study of shared clonotypes between healthy human individuals. The study, taken as a whole, reports: A generally larger estimated richness was seen in naive subsets than in memory subsets.

In the study's own analysis: Filtering differed since immunoSEQ provided only junctions, with no quality scores. Assay used: immunoSEQ multiplex PCR; TCRdb lists only in-frame clones, some missing. V and J calls and clone size follow that table, whereas D and trimming were derived from the DNA. Here the sample spans about a million clones, about 80% being singletons. This CDR3 is 15 amino acids long. In germline, CDR1 is MNHNY, CDR2 SVGAGI (reference sequence). Trimming took 7 bases from V and 2 from J; bases not matched to a gene: 7. For this clone: Its antigen is unidentified.

The source is a man between 18 and 35 years old in good health. The specimen sequenced was memory CD4+ T cells sorted from blood. The subset was: CD45RA-negative fraction. This chain links TRBV6-6 with TRBJ1-5; 8 bases map to TRBD1. CDR3 DNA sequence: TGTGCCAGCACCAGATTGACAGGGGGCAATCAGCCCCAGCATTTT. Protein: CASTRLTGGNQPQHF.